These T cell receptor beta chains were read from a single sample in a study of response to subunit inactivated influenza vaccine. From the RT-PCR reads, TCRdb called clonotypes with MiXCR, one entry per CDR3 protein. In the table there are 300,000 to 350,000 distinct CDR3 sequences, just over 20% of which are singletons. The sequencing here drew on PBMCs from blood, taken approximately 20 months after vaccination. These receptors were obtained from a man between 50 and 75 years old who received an inactivated influenza vaccine. The conserved cysteine and the conserved F or W are not part of the CDR3 here.

V	J	length	CDR3
TRBV25-1	TRBJ2-1	11	ASSASGSAEQF
TRBV11-3	TRBJ2-1	14	ASSLGLAGSFNEQF
TRBV18	TRBJ2-2	14	ASSPPRQGGAGELF
TRBV5-1	TRBJ1-6	12	ASSSGTGLSPLH
TRBV4-2	TRBJ2-3	14	ASSQELAASTDTQY
TRBV28	TRBJ1-4	12	ASLPGQPNEKLF
TRBV20-1	TRBJ1-2	14	SARGRDPITNYGYT
TRBV25-1	TRBJ1-2	13	ASKADSGRNYGYT
TRBV29-1	TRBJ2-1	12	SVERRLAHNEQF
TRBV7-9	TRBJ1-1	11	ASSRDGNTEAF
TRBV28	TRBJ2-6	14	ASSPSAVSGANVLT
TRBV2	TRBJ1-6	12	ASRKTGFNSPLH
TRBV20-1	TRBJ1-5	14	SARDRQKLYNQPQH
TRBV10-3	TRBJ1-2	9	AVRGRGGYT
TRBV27	TRBJ2-2	14	ASSLLASGNTGELF
TRBV20-1	TRBJ1-1	10	SAKQVNTEAF
TRBV6-2/TRBV6-3	TRBJ1-6	14	ASSPAMGQRNSPLH
TRBV20-1	TRBJ2-3	12	SALRGGSTDTQY
TRBV7-8	TRBJ2-3	14	ASSLVVWGGRDTQY
TRBV15	TRBJ2-5	13	ATSRDIGGQETQY
TRBV5-6	TRBJ2-4	12	ASSMSWGASIQY
TRBV20-1	TRBJ2-7	11	SAGGSLDYEQY
TRBV5-4	TRBJ2-5	14	ASSLEGQGTSETQY
TRBV10-3	TRBJ1-5	11	AISGDGNQPQH
TRBV5-1	TRBJ1-1	11	ASSLQGFTEAF
TRBV10-2	TRBJ2-7	14	ASRPGLAGGPHEQY
TRBV29-1	TRBJ1-1	10	SVERGGTEAF
TRBV12-3/TRBV12-4	TRBJ1-1	13	ASSFRQGQGTEAF
TRBV6-2/TRBV6-3	TRBJ2-2	12	ASSYSISTGELF
TRBV18	TRBJ1-2	15	ASSPPVLAGGGYGYT
TRBV6-2/TRBV6-3	TRBJ1-5	13	ASSYSRVGNQPQH
TRBV28	TRBJ1-1	14	ASSSGTGLLNTEAF
TRBV7-2	TRBJ2-7	11	ASSRGYSYEQY
TRBV28	TRBJ2-5	10	ASSLWEETQY
TRBV27	TRBJ1-2	12	ASSLRAYSYGYT
TRBV3-1	TRBJ1-1	11	ASSPEVGTEAF
TRBV5-1	TRBJ2-7	14	ASSFPTSGGSYEQY
TRBV6-2/TRBV6-3	TRBJ2-3	14	ASSQPGLASTDTQY
TRBV5-1	TRBJ1-3	14	ASSPGSSNSGNTIY
TRBV4-3	TRBJ2-5	13	ASSQGTGRKETQY
TRBV4-3	TRBJ1-5	13	ASSQAYQGAQPQH
TRBV20-1	TRBJ2-1	8	SARWGTHI
TRBV28	TRBJ2-4	14	ASSFSGQVDKNIQY
TRBV19	TRBJ1-4	13	ASRGGSATNEKLF
TRBV3-1	TRBJ2-7	14	ASSQGSGQGSYEQY
TRBV12-3/TRBV12-4	TRBJ2-3	13	ASSRLRGTTDTQY
TRBV20-1	TRBJ1-1	11	SATRGGNTEAF
TRBV11-2	TRBJ1-5	11	ASSLDFNQPQH
TRBV11-2	TRBJ2-7	15	ASTPRTSGGHSYEQY
TRBV7-2	TRBJ2-2	14	ASSLYGTANTGELF
TRBV12-3/TRBV12-4	TRBJ2-5	13	ASSQGGGRGETQY
TRBV15	TRBJ2-7	15	ATSRDKRRISSYEQY
TRBV24-1	TRBJ2-3	12	ATSRGRYTDTQY
TRBV5-4	TRBJ2-7	11	ASSLTGPYEQY
TRBV7-8	TRBJ1-2	12	ASSKTGQLYGYT
TRBV4-1	TRBJ1-6	12	ASRREGQGFPLH
TRBV2	TRBJ1-2	11	ASSLSKNYGYT
TRBV28	TRBJ1-2	15	ASSSVVRKGPVYGYT
TRBV7-9	TRBJ2-2	13	ASSSGLASTGELF